This TCR beta chain was observed in a study of T cells after posttransplantation cyclophosphamide (dated by TCRdb to about 2016). Context from the whole study: Using TRB sequencing, the study followed how the T cell repertoire reconstituted after myeloablative bone marrow transplantation in which posttransplantation cyclophosphamide served as GVHD prophylaxis. Samples from under 40 PTCy-treated patients and over 15 related bone marrow donors of those patients were subjected to antigen receptor sequencing. Blood from every one of the 30 to 40 PTCy patients who had 1-year posttransplant specimens underwent TRB sequencing. TRB sequencing was also done on up to roughly 3 additional blood samples from 2 to 5.2 years after transplant in 3 patients, and on pretransplant blood from 4 patients. Because TRA and TRB clonality correlated tightly in roughly nine samples, the subsequent TCR analyses were limited to TRB only. Public TRB sequences were checked against a database of over 3,600 sequences associated with responses to pathogens, tumor antigens, self-antigens and alloantigens.

This clone was recorded at least ten times. The antigen it recognizes is unknown. No base-level quality is on record; no much larger clone is a single base apart. TRB sequencing used genomic DNA with the immunoSEQ assay at survey resolution or the hsTCRB kit. The authors' pipeline ran thus. The immunoSEQ software handled initial read processing, and the LymphoSeq R package was used for repertoire analyses. Clonality was calculated as 1 minus normalized Shannon entropy, and the Gini coefficient was also calculated for each TRB dataset. To infer phenotypes in unsorted samples, TRB sequences from sorted subsets of the recipient or donor were mapped onto the unsorted samples of the same recipient. TCRdb took this table from immuneACCESS and kept in-frame rearrangements with V and J called. Such tables lack part of the clones; where checked against another copy, unresolved V genes explain under half of the gap, and the rest is unexplained. That table gives V, J and clone size, and the DNA gave D and trimming. The table for this sample lists tens of thousands of clones, none of them counted only once. The top ten clonotypes cover more than 4.5% of the sample.

As encoded in the germline V gene, CDR1 is SGHDT while CDR2 is YYEEEE. Trimming removed 5 bases from V and 4 bases from J, leaving 25 bases between the germline ends. Reading from cysteine to phenylalanine, the CDR3 counts 19 amino acids. CDR3 DNA only is kept here, 57 bases in frame from base 1. Overall results and qualifications from the work: The TRB repertoires of T cells infiltrating skin or GI tract showed only limited overlap with the TRB repertoires of T cells in blood. Donor-recipient similarity was low at 1-2 months but rose over the first year, and later blood repertoires were often dominated by donor CD8+ memory clones. Across approximately 45 patients, TRB clonality was highly associated with recipient CMV seropositivity and CMV reactivation, and diversity in PTCy patients was similar to diversity in CNI/methotrexate controls.

Related bone marrow donors provided peripheral blood samples on the day of marrow donation. Peripheral blood and bone marrow mononuclear cells were isolated by Ficoll-Hypaque density centrifugation and cryopreserved. This sequence was found in a woman in her forties or fifties in good health and a related stem cell transplant donor. The chain is assembled from TRBV5-6 and TRBJ2-6; the D gene is possibly TRBD1, with 6 bases matching. Sequencing input: PBMCs. Read as DNA, the sequence is TGTGCCAGCAGTCCCCTGGACAGAGGAATTGAGGGGGGGGCCAACGTCCTGACTTTC. This encodes CASSPLDRGIEGGANVLTF.